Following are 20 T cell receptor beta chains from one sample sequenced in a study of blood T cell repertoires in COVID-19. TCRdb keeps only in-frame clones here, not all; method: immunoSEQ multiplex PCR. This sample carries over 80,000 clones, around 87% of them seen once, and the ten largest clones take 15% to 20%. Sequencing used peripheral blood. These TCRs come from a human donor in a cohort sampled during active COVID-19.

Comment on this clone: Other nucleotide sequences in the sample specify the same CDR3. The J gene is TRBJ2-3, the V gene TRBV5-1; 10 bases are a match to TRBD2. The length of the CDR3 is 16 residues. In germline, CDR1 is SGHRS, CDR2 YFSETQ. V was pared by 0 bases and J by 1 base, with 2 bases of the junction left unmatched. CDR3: CASSLGGTSGTDTQYF. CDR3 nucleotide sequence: TGCGCCAGCAGCTTGGGTGGGACTAGCGGCACAGATACGCAGTATTTT.

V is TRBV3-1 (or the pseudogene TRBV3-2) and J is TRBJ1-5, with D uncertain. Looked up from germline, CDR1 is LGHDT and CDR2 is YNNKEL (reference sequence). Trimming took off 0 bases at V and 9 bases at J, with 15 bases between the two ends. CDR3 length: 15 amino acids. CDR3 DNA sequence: TGTGCCAGCAGCCAAGATAGACGCGGGGTCGGGCCCCAGCATTTT. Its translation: CASSQDRRGVGPQHF.

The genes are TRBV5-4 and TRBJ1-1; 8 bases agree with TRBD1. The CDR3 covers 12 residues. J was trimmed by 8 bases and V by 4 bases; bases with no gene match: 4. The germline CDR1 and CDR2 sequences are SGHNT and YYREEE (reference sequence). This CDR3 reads CASSRRTGEAFF. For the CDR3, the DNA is TGTGCCAGCAGCAGGCGGACAGGGGAAGCTTTCTTT.

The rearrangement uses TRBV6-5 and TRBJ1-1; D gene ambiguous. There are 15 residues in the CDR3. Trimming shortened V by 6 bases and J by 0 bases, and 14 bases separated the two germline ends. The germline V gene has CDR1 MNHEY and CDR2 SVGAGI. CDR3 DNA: TGTGCCAGCAGCAAACGGGTCGTTATGAACACTGAAGCTTTCTTT. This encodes CASSKRVVMNTEAFF.

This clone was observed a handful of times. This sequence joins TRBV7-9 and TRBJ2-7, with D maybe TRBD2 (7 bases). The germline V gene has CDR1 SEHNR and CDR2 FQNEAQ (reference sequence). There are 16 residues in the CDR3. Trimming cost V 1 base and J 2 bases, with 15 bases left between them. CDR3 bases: TGTGCCAGCAGCTTAGAGCGGGACATTCCTACCTACGAGCAGTACTTC. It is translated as CASSLERDIPTYEQYF.

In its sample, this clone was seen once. The CDR3 coding sequence is TGTGCCAGCAGTTTCCAGGGGGGTGGATCGGAGACCCAGTACTTC. It yields the protein CASSFQGGGSETQYF. The chain recombines TRBV28 with TRBJ2-5; D perhaps matches TRBD1 (7 bases). CDR3 length equals 15 residues. Germline loops: CDR1 MDHEN, CDR2 SYDVKM. V lost 3 bases to trimming and J lost 5 bases, with 16 bases between them.

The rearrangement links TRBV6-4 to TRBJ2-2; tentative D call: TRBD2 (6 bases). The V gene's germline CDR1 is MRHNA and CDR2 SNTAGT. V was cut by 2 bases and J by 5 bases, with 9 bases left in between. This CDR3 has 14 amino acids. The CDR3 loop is CASSDAGRTGELFF. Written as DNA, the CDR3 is TGTGCCAGCAGTGACGCAGGGAGGACCGGGGAGCTGTTTTTT.

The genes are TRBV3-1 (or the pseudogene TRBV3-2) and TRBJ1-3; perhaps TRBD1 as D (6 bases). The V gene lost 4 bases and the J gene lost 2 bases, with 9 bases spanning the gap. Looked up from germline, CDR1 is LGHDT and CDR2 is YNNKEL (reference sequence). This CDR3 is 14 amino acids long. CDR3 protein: CASSRHRAGNTIYF. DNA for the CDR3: TGTGCCAGCAGCCGCCACAGGGCTGGAAACACCATATATTTT.

In nucleotides, the CDR3 is TGCGCCAGCAGTGAGAGCGGGAGAGCGGAGCTGTTTTTT. This sequence encodes CASSESGRAELFF. J is TRBJ2-2 and V is TRBV10-1, with TRBD2 matching 8 bases. The V gene end was trimmed by 2 bases and the J gene end by 10 bases; junction bases not matched to a gene: 3. This CDR3 is 13 amino acids long. CDR1 and CDR2 (germline): WNHNN, SYGVQD (reference sequence).

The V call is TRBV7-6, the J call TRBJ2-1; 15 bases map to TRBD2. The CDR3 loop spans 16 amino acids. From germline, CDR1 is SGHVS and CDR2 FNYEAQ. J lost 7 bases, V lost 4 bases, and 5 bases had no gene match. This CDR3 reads CASSSGLAGGRNEQFF. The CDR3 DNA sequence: TGTGCCAGCAGCTCCGGACTAGCGGGAGGGCGGAATGAGCAGTTCTTC.

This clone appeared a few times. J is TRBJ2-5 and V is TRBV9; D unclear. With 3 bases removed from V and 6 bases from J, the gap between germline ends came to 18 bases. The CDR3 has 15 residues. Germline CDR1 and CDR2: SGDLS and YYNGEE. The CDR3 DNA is TGTGCCAGCAGCGCCACAGCCTTTGATTTGAAGACCCAGTACTTC. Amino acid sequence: CASSATAFDLKTQYF.

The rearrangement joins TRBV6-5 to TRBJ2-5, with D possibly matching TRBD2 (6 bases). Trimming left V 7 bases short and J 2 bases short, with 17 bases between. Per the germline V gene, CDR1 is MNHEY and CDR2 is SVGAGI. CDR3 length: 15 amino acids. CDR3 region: CASTKTGTAQETQYF. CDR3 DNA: TGTGCCAGCACCAAAACCGGGACTGCTCAAGAGACCCAGTACTTC.

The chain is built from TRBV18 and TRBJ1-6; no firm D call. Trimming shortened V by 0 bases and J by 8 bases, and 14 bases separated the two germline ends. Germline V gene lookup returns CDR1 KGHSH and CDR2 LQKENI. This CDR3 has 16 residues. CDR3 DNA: TGTGCCAGCTCACCACCGAGAACAGTTACTGATTCACCCCTCCACTTT. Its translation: CASSPPRTVTDSPLHF.

CDR3 nucleotide sequence: TGCGCCAGCAGCTGGGGAGTTGGGACAGGGGGCGACTATGGCTACACCTTC. Amino acids: CASSWGVGTGGDYGYTF. The rearrangement links TRBV5-1 to TRBJ1-2; 12 bases map to TRBD1. This CDR3 contains 17 residues. The junction had 9 bases not matched to a gene; V was cut back by 3 bases and J by 3 bases. Germline V CDR1 and CDR2: SGHRS, YFSETQ.

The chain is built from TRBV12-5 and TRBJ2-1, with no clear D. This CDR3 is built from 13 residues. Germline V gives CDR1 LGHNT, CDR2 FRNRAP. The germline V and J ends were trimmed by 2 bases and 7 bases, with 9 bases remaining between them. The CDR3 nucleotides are TGTGCTAGTGGTTTGAGCCCTTTGAATGAGCAGTTCTTC. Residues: CASGLSPLNEQFF.

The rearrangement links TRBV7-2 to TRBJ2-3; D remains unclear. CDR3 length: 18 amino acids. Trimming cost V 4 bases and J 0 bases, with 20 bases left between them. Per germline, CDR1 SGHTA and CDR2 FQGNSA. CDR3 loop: CASSSVGVYLRSTDTQYF. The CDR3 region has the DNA TGTGCCAGCAGCTCGGTAGGAGTGTACCTTCGTAGCACAGATACGCAGTATTTT.

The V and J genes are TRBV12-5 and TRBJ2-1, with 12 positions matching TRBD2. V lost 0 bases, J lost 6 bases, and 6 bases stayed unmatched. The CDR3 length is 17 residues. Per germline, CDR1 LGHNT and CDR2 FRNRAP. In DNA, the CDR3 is TGTGCTAGTGGTTTGGTACTACAACTAGCGGGAGGCAATGAGCAGTTCTTC. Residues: CASGLVLQLAGGNEQFF.

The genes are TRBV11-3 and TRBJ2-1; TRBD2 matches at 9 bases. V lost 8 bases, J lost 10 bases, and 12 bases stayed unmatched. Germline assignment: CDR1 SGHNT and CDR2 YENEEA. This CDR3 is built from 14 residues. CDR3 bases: TGTGCCAGCGCCCGGCGGGAGGGCCTGGGGGAGCAGTTCTTC. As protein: CASARREGLGEQFF.

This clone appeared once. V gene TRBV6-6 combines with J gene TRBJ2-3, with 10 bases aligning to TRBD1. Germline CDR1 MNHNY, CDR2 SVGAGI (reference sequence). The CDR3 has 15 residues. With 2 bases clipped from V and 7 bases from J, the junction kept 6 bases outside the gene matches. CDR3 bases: TGTGCCAGCAGTTACCCGGGACAGGGGTCGCATACGCAGTATTTT. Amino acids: CASSYPGQGSHTQYF.

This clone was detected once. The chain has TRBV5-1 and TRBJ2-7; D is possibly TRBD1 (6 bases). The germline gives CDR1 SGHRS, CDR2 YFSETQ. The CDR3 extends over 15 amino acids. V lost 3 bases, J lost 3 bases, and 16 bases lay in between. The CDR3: CASSYATGSNYEQYF. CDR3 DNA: TGCGCCAGCAGCTACGCCACAGGGTCTAACTACGAGCAGTACTTC.